Included here is one TCR beta chain sequence, with context. This entry comes from a study of T cell changes during pregnancy in multiple sclerosis. This table comes from immunoSEQ multiplex PCR, and its TCRdb copy is limited to in-frame clones, with some not included. The sample lists roughly 79,000 clones; about 93% were seen once. The germline V gene has CDR1 LNHDA and CDR2 SQIVND (reference sequence). V lost 6 bases and J 5 bases, leaving 14 bases between the germline ends. The CDR3 runs to 13 residues. V usage is TRBV19 and J usage is TRBJ2-7; tentatively, D is TRBD1 (5 bases). The sample consisted of peripheral blood, taken in the second trimester of pregnancy. The TCR comes from a female donor in good health, enrolled as a control in a pregnancy study. The DNA for the CDR3 is TGTGCCAGTAGCAAGACAGTAAACCACGAGCAGTACTTC. Its protein product is CASSKTVNHEQYF.